A single sample gave rise to the 9 T cell receptor beta chains below, sequenced in a study of blood T cell repertoires in COVID-19. The repertoire was sequenced with immunoSEQ multiplex PCR; TCRdb's copy has only in-frame clones and lacks some. The profile covers tens of thousands of clones, with roughly 89% appearing a single time and 1.5% to 2% taken by the ten largest. The sample consisted of peripheral blood. The source is a man aged 30-40 years with acute or convalescent COVID-19.

This clone was seen just once. The V gene is TRBV7-2, the J gene TRBJ1-1; 8 nucleotides agree with TRBD1. This CDR3 region has 18 residues. Trimming removed 0 bases from V and 1 base from J; junction bases left unmatched: 10. Germline values: CDR1 SGHTA, CDR2 FQGNSA. The CDR3: CASSLALYGQGTNTEAFF. CDR3 in DNA: TGTGCCAGCAGCTTAGCGCTATACGGACAGGGAACGAACACTGAAGCTTTCTTT.

The chain employs TRBV20-1 and TRBJ1-1; no clear D. Germline V gene lookup returns CDR1 DFQATT and CDR2 SNEGSKA (reference sequence). The CDR3 is made up of 11 amino acids. The V and J ends lost 6 bases and 0 bases respectively, with 5 bases between them. The CDR3 DNA follows: TGCAGTGCCACTATGAACACTGAAGCTTTCTTT. This sequence encodes CSATMNTEAFF.

The chain uses TRBV10-2 and TRBJ2-3; D unclear. CDR1 and CDR2 (germline): WSHSY, SAAADI. Trimming took off 8 bases at V and 0 bases at J, with 9 bases between the two ends. The CDR3 extends over 13 amino acids. CDR3 amino acids: CASSETSTDTQYF. The CDR3 region has the DNA TGCGCCAGCTCTGAGACTAGCACAGATACGCAGTATTTT.

The chain has TRBV29-1 and TRBJ2-7; 9 nucleotides agree with TRBD1. CDR1 and CDR2 (germline): SQVTM, ANQGSEA. CDR3 length: 15 residues. V lost 6 bases and J lost 1; bases outside the gene matches: 10. CDR3 sequence: CSVLGSGQGSYEQYF. CDR3 bases: TGCAGCGTGTTGGGTAGCGGACAGGGGTCCTACGAGCAGTACTTC.

The chain uses TRBV7-9 and TRBJ1-6; D is uncertain. The length of the CDR3 is 12 residues. V lost 4 bases to trimming and J lost 10 bases, with 8 bases between them. The germline gives CDR1 SEHNR, CDR2 FQNEAQ (reference sequence). CDR3 nucleotide sequence: TGTGCCAGCAGCTCCCCTTCGTCACCCCTCCACTTT. Its translation is CASSSPSSPLHF.

This clone was detected a few times. The chain links TRBV11-2 to TRBJ2-1; 8 bases match TRBD2. The CDR3 is made up of 16 amino acids. Germline V gene data show CDR1 as SGHAT and CDR2 as FQNNGV. After removal of 3 bases from V and 0 bases from J, the junction contained 4 bases not matched to a gene. CDR3 DNA: TGTGCCAGCAGCTTCGGGGGGGAAAGCTCCTACAATGAGCAGTTCTTC. This gives the protein CASSFGGESSYNEQFF.

This sequence joins TRBV10-3 and TRBJ2-2, with TRBD2 matching over 8 bases. The trim removed 10 bases at V and 4 bases at J, leaving 14 bases unmatched. Germline V gene sequence: CDR1 ENHRY, CDR2 SYGVKD. The CDR3 has 16 amino acids. Here the CDR3 DNA reads TGTGCCACCGGGTCTGGGACTAGTCGCGTCACCGGGGAGCTGTTTTTT. It yields the protein CATGSGTSRVTGELFF.

Note on this clone: The same CDR3 also results from other DNA sequences found in this sample. The genes are TRBV27 and TRBJ2-1; 10 bases fit TRBD1. The CDR3 runs 15 residues. The trim removed 3 bases at V and 1 base at J, leaving 0 bases unmatched. CDR1 is MNHEY, CDR2 SMNVEV, per germline (reference sequence). The CDR3 reads CASSLGQGSYNEQFF. CDR3 bases: TGTGCCAGCAGTTTGGGACAGGGGTCCTACAATGAGCAGTTCTTC.

V gene TRBV12-3 or TRBV12-4 combines with J gene TRBJ1-1; D might be TRBD1 (6 bases). The CDR3 is made up of 13 amino acids. The V end lost 5 bases, the J end lost 3 bases, and 10 bases lay between the germline ends. This CDR3 reads CASSQDRYTEAFF. CDR3 coding DNA: TGTGCCAGCAGTCAGGACAGATACACTGAAGCTTTCTTT.